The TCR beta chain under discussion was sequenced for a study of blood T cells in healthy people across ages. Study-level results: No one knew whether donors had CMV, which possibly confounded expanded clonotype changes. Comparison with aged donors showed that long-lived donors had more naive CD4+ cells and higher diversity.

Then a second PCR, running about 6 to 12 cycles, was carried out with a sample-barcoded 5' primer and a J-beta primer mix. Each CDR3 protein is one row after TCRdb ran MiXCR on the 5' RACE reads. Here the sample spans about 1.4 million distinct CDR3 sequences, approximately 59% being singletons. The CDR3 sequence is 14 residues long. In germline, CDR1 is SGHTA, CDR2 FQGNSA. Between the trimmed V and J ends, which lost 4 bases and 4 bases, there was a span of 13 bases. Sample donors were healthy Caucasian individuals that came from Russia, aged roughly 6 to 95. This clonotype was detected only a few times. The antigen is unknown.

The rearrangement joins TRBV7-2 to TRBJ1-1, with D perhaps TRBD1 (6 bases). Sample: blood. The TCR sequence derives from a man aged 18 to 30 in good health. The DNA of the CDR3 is TGTGCCAGCAGCTCGGGGACACGGGGCACTGAAGCTTTCTTT. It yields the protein CASSSGTRGTEAFF.